This note documents a single T cell receptor beta chain sequence. Its specificity is not known. Sequencing was performed with immunoSEQ multiplex PCR; in TCRdb, only in-frame clones are kept and a portion is missing. Among roughly 100,000 clones listed, around 91% were seen once. This record belongs to a study of T cell responses to AZD1222 COVID-19 vaccine. As for the study in general: Second doses at about 4 or about 12 weeks were pooled.

Study-wide points: In all cases, repertoires were sampled only after the peak T cell response.

This CDR3 is built from 15 residues. V shed 2 bases, J shed 8 bases, and the junction held 5 bases outside the gene matches. Germline V lookup: CDR1 SGHRS, CDR2 YFSETQ. The sequenced sample was peripheral blood, obtained on day 0 of AZD1222 vaccination. V and J are TRBV5-1 and TRBJ1-4; TRBD1 matches at 11 bases. The source of this sequence is an adult in good health. CDR3 loop: CASSFSGTGGEKLFF. DNA of the CDR3: TGCGCCAGCAGCTTCTCCGGGACAGGGGGGGAAAAACTGTTTTTT.